These 8 T cell receptor beta chains came from one sample sequenced in a study of regulatory T cells in long-lasting Graves disease. To make TCR beta libraries, researchers used iRepertoire HTBI primers and Arm-PCR of CDR3 regions. TCRdb recomputed calls from the multiplex PCR reads with MiXCR, one row per CDR3 protein. Of around 450,000 distinct CDR3 sequences in the sample, about 15% were seen once. Time point reported: newly diagnosed GD, antithyroid drugs for less than 3 months. PBMC-extracted RNA yielded the TCR library. The sample also formed part of further work on T cells in Graves' hyperthyroidism and ophthalmopathy.

The specimen was peripheral blood mononuclear cells (PBMCs), collected at new diagnosis, from a patient treated with antithyroid drugs. The receptor source for this set is a woman aged 25-40 years with Graves disease.

Turning to this clonotype: The junction and the germline gene differ at one end; a read error may be behind it. Written as DNA, the CDR3 is TGTGCCAGCAGTTTCAACCGGGACAGGGGCGGCAGAGTCGGCGCAGTATTT. This gives the protein CASSFNRDRGGRVGAVF. V gene TRBV6-2 or TRBV6-3 combines with J gene TRBJ2-3, with 10 bases matching TRBD1. CDR1 and CDR2 (germline): MNHEY, SVGEGT. This CDR3 comprises 17 residues.

This clonotype was detected many times. This chain connects TRBV10-3 to TRBJ1-1, with D perhaps matching TRBD1 (5 bases). Trimming stripped 6 bases from V and 1 base from J, with 12 bases between. This CDR3 is 14 amino acids long. The V gene's germline CDR1 is ENHRY and CDR2 SYGVKD. The CDR3 sequence is CAIRNGTRNTEAFF. The CDR3 DNA reads TGTGCCATCAGAAATGGGACCAGGAACACTGAAGCTTTCTTT.

This clonotype has at least ten counts. This chain uses TRBV12-3 or TRBV12-4 with TRBJ2-1, with 11 bases lining up with TRBD2. The CDR3 totals 14 residues. Germline trimming cut 5 bases from V and 6 bases from J; bases unmatched to any gene: 3. Here the CDR3 reads CASSTSGSSNEQFF. For the CDR3, the DNA is TGTGCCAGCAGTACTAGCGGGAGCAGCAATGAGCAGTTCTTC.

This clonotype was seen repeatedly, ten times or more. CDR3 DNA: TGTGCCAGCAGCAGCCGGAGGGGACGAGCCTTAGGGGCTTTCTTT. Its translation is CASSSRRGRALGAFF. The chain carries TRBV11-2 and TRBJ1-1; a possible D gene is TRBD1 (5 bases). The CDR3 contains 15 residues. Germline CDR1 SGHAT, CDR2 FQNNGV. Trimming took off 5 bases at V and 11 bases at J, with 24 bases between the two ends.

This clonotype was observed at least ten times. The genes are TRBV14 and TRBJ2-1; the D gene is possibly TRBD2 (6 bases). The CDR3 extends over 13 amino acids. V lost 5 bases to trimming and J lost 14 bases, with 19 bases between them. Germline loops: CDR1 SGHDN, CDR2 FVKESK. CDR3: CASSTPPGLVKFF. The DNA for the CDR3 is TGTGCCAGCAGCACACCCCCGGGACTCGTCAAGTTCTTC. Full variable domain (remainder filled in from reference TRBV14 and TRBJ2-1): EAGVTQFPSHSVIEKGQTVTLRCDPISGHDNLYWYRRVMGKEIKFLLHFVKESKQDESGMPNNRFLAERTGGTYSTLKVQPAELEDSGVYFCASSTPPGLVKFFGPGTRLTVL.

This clonotype was observed a few times. A much more abundant neighbour one base away suggests this may be a read error. As the CDR3 is not closed by the conserved phenylalanine or tryptophan, this likely results from a read error. This chain connects TRBV2 to TRBJ1-1, with no clear D. Between the trimmed V and J ends, which lost 2 bases and 7 bases, there was a span of 5 bases. Looked up from germline, CDR1 is SNHLY and CDR2 is FYNNEI. The CDR3 runs 11 residues. The CDR3 loop reads CASSEWGEAFS. Here the CDR3 DNA reads TGTGCCAGCAGTGAATGGGGTGAAGCTTTCTCT.

This clonotype was counted at least ten times. The chain links TRBV6-9 to TRBJ2-5; TRBD2 matches at 8 bases. The J segment lost 4 bases and the V segment lost 3 bases, leaving 10 bases of the junction unmatched. CDR1 is MNHGY and CDR2 is SVAAGI in the germline V gene. The CDR3 loop spans 16 amino acids. CDR3 amino acids: CASSYSKFLAGETQYF. CDR3 in DNA: TGTGCCAGCAGTTACTCGAAGTTCCTAGCGGGAGAGACCCAGTACTTC.

In this sample, this clonotype turned up many times. The chain has TRBV6-2 or TRBV6-3 and TRBJ2-1; no clear D gene. CDR1 and CDR2 from the germline V gene are MNHEY and SVGEGT. Trimming shortened V by 0 bases and J by 8 bases, and 8 bases separated the two germline ends. This CDR3 has 13 residues. The CDR3 is CASSYSSGDEQFF. The CDR3 nucleotides are TGTGCCAGCAGTTACTCGAGTGGGGATGAGCAGTTCTTC.